The 19 T cell receptor beta chains reported below all come from one sample, sequenced in a study of blood T cell repertoires in COVID-19. The protocol was immunoSEQ multiplex PCR, while the TCRdb copy is restricted to in-frame clones and leaves out a portion. The repertoire holds some 76,000 clones, with 75% to 90% as singletons. The sequenced sample consisted of peripheral blood. Receptors originate from a man in his 60s with acute or convalescent COVID-19.

This rearrangement joins TRBV9 to TRBJ2-1, with 11 bases that match TRBD2. Trimming cost V 1 base and J 8 bases; bases outside gene matches: 8. The length of the CDR3 is 16 residues. Germline V gives CDR1 SGDLS, CDR2 YYNGEE. CDR3 coding DNA: TGTGCCAGCAGCGTAAGCAGTAGCGGGGGGGCTTATGAGCAGTTCTTC. The encoded protein is CASSVSSSGGAYEQFF.

V gene TRBV19 combines with J gene TRBJ2-1; TRBD2 aligns across 7 bases. CDR1 is LNHDA and CDR2 is SQIVND in the germline V gene (reference sequence). V was pared by 8 bases and J by 0 bases, with 7 bases of the junction left unmatched. CDR3 length: 15 residues. CDR3 in DNA: TGTGCCAGTCGGAGCGGGATGAGCTCCTACAATGAGCAGTTCTTC. Protein: CASRSGMSSYNEQFF.

This chain links TRBV30 with TRBJ1-2; no definite D call. The V end lost 2 bases, the J end lost 1 base, and 17 bases lay between the germline ends. The CDR3 is 16 residues long. Per the germline V gene, CDR1 is GTSNPN and CDR2 is SVGIG (reference sequence). The CDR3 bases are TGTGCCTGGAGTAGAGGCCAAAGTTTTCTTAACTATGGCTACACCTTC. This codes for CAWSRGQSFLNYGYTF. Looking up the rest from reference TRBV30 and TRBJ1-2 gives the full variable domain: SQTIHQWPATLVQPVGSPLSLECTVEGTSNPNLYWYRQAAGRGLQLLFYSVGIGQISSEVPQNLSASRPQDRQFILSSKKLLLSDSGFYLCAWSRGQSFLNYGYTFGSGTRLTVV.

The DNA for the CDR3 is TGCGCCAGCAGCTTGGGACTAGCGGGAGTTAGCACAGATACGCAGTATTTT. Translated: CASSLGLAGVSTDTQYF. The rearrangement uses TRBV5-1 and TRBJ2-3, with 12 bases aligning to TRBD2. This CDR3 has 17 residues. CDR1 and CDR2 (germline): SGHRS, YFSETQ. J was trimmed by 0 bases and V by 0 bases; bases with no gene match: 2.

CDR3 protein: CATSAPGLAGGGSYNEQFF. CDR3 nucleotides: TGTGCCACCAGTGCCCCGGGACTAGCGGGAGGAGGTTCCTACAATGAGCAGTTCTTC. The chain carries TRBV24-1 and TRBJ2-1, with 15 bases fitting TRBD2. There are 19 residues in the CDR3. The junction had 8 bases not matched to a gene; V was cut back by 5 bases and J by 1 base. The germline CDR1 and CDR2 sequences are KGHDR and SFDVKD.

The chain uses TRBV5-5 and TRBJ1-5; 8 bases fit TRBD1. Trimming at V came to 1 base and at J to 1 base, leaving 1 base not matched to a gene. CDR1 is SGHKS, CDR2 YYEKEE, per germline (reference sequence). The CDR3 covers 15 residues. CDR3 DNA: TGTGCCAGCAGCTTGACAGGGGGGAGCAATCAGCCCCAGCATTTT. Translating it yields CASSLTGGSNQPQHF.

The chain combines TRBV25-1 with TRBJ2-4, with 8 bases that match TRBD2. V shed 5 bases and J 10 bases; nucleotides not matched to a gene: 7. Germline CDR1 MGHDK, CDR2 SYGVNS. The CDR3 is 13 amino acids. CDR3 coding DNA: TGTGCCAGCAGTCCTCCCGGGGGGGGAATTCAGTACTTC. This encodes CASSPPGGGIQYF. The full variable domain, with the rest looked up from reference TRBV25-1 and TRBJ2-4, is EADIYQTPRYLVIGTGKKITLECSQTMGHDKMYWYQQDPGMELHLIHYSYGVNSTEKGDLSSESTVSRIRTEHFPLTLESARPSHTSQYLCASSPPGGGIQYFGAGTRLSVL.

This clone appeared once. This chain links TRBV11-2 with TRBJ2-6, with TRBD1 as a possible D gene (5 bases). CDR1 and CDR2 (germline): SGHAT, FQNNGV. The ends were cut back, 5 bases at V and 0 bases at J, with 14 bases in the middle. CDR3 length: 17 amino acids. This CDR3 reads CASSPRLGVSGANVLTF. The CDR3 region has the DNA TGTGCCAGCAGCCCCCGCCTAGGGGTCTCTGGGGCCAACGTCCTGACTTTC.

The chain carries TRBV19 and TRBJ2-3, with 9 bases identical to TRBD2. The CDR3 extends over 16 amino acids. The germline V gene encodes CDR1 LNHDA and CDR2 SQIVND (reference sequence). V was clipped by 3 bases and J by 2 bases; unmatched bases: 6. Here the CDR3 DNA reads TGTGCCAGTAGTATCTTAGCGGGAGCGATCACAGATACGCAGTATTTT. This translates into CASSILAGAITDTQYF.

The V and J genes are TRBV3-1 (or the pseudogene TRBV3-2) and TRBJ2-3; D is undetermined. This CDR3 has 13 amino acids. V lost 0 bases and J lost 5, with 6 bases in between. CDR1 is LGHDT, CDR2 YNNKEL, per germline (reference sequence). The CDR3 nucleotides read TGTGCCAGCAGCCAAGATGCAGTAGATACGCAGTATTTT. Its translation: CASSQDAVDTQYF.

The chain recombines TRBV6-5 with TRBJ1-6; a possible D gene is TRBD1 (6 bases). This CDR3 comprises 13 residues. Germline CDR1 is MNHEY and CDR2 is SVGAGI. V gave up 10 bases and J gave up 7 bases, with 14 bases separating them. The CDR3 region is CATGTLGNSPLHF. CDR3 coding DNA: TGTGCCACCGGGACACTAGGGAATTCACCCCTCCACTTT.

V and J are TRBV30 and TRBJ2-5; D possibly corresponds to TRBD1 (6 bases). Germline CDR1 and CDR2: GTSNPN and SVGIG (reference sequence). Trimming took 3 bases from V and 2 from J, leaving 13 bases between them. This CDR3 region has 14 residues. Here the CDR3 reads CAWRKDSWQETQYF. CDR3 sequence (DNA): TGTGCCTGGAGGAAGGACAGTTGGCAAGAGACCCAGTACTTC.

V is TRBV5-1 and J is TRBJ2-3; D is possibly TRBD1 (6 bases). This CDR3 is 14 amino acids long. Trimming took 2 bases from V and 3 from J, leaving 10 bases between them. The germline CDR1 and CDR2 sequences are SGHRS and YFSETQ. The CDR3 region has the DNA TGCGCCAGCAGCTTACAGGGATTTACAGATACGCAGTATTTT. It translates to CASSLQGFTDTQYF. The variable domain in full, completed from reference TRBV5-1 and TRBJ2-3, reads KAGVTQTPRYLIKTRGQQVTLSCSPISGHRSVSWYQQTPGQGLQFLFEYFSETQRNKGNFPGRFSGRQFSNSRSEMNVSTLELGDSALYLCASSLQGFTDTQYFGPGTRLTVL.

Here the CDR3 DNA reads TGTGCCAGCAGCCGGCCAGGACAGCCAGGCCTTAATGGCTACACCTTC. Encoded protein: CASSRPGQPGLNGYTF. The rearrangement joins TRBV5-6 to TRBJ1-2; a possible D gene is TRBD1 (6 bases). There are 16 residues in the CDR3. Germline values: CDR1 SGHDT, CDR2 YYEEEE. V lost 4 bases to trimming and J lost 6 bases, with 22 bases between them.

Here the CDR3 DNA reads TGTGCCAGCAGCTCACAGGGGGCCGGGGAGCTGTTTTTT. Translated: CASSSQGAGELFF. V is TRBV7-8 and J is TRBJ2-2; TRBD1 aligns across 8 bases. Germline V gene sequence: CDR1 SGHVS, CDR2 FQNEAQ. After removal of 4 bases from V and 6 bases from J, the junction contained 1 base not matched to a gene. The CDR3 covers 13 residues.

This chain connects TRBV11-3 to TRBJ1-1; 7 positions agree with TRBD1. CDR1 is SGHNT and CDR2 is YENEEA in the germline V gene. CDR3 size: 12 residues. Trimming removed 3 bases from V and 7 bases from J; junction bases left unmatched: 2. CDR3 sequence reads: CASSFPGGEAFF. The CDR3 DNA is TGTGCCAGCAGCTTCCCAGGGGGTGAAGCTTTCTTT.

This clone is a singleton in its sample. The rearrangement links TRBV2 to TRBJ2-3; 8 positions agree with TRBD1. Germline V CDR1 and CDR2: SNHLY, FYNNEI. J gave up 1 base and V 6 bases, and 3 bases lay outside the gene matches. The CDR3 totals 14 residues. The CDR3 region has the DNA TGTGCCAGCAGGGACAGGGCGGGCACAGATACGCAGTATTTT. Protein sequence: CASRDRAGTDTQYF. The full variable domain, its missing parts supplied by reference TRBV2 and TRBJ2-3, is EPEVTQTPSHQVTQMGQEVILRCVPISNHLYFYWYRQILGQKVEFLVSFYNNEISEKSEIFDDQFSVERPDGSNFTLKIRSTKLEDSAMYFCASRDRAGTDTQYFGPGTRLTVL.

The chain is built from TRBV7-9 and TRBJ2-3; D call uncertain. Germline assignment: CDR1 SEHNR and CDR2 FQNEAQ (reference sequence). CDR3 length: 14 residues. Trimming shortened V by 1 base and J by 5 bases, and 10 bases separated the two germline ends. The CDR3 nucleotides read TGTGCCAGCAGCTTAGATGAGGAAGGAGATACGCAGTATTTT. Translated, it gives CASSLDEEGDTQYF.

The chain joins TRBV5-1 to TRBJ1-1, with D perhaps matching TRBD1 (5 bases). This CDR3 region has 14 residues. The V gene's germline CDR1 is SGHRS and CDR2 YFSETQ. V lost 2 bases, J lost 5 bases, and 13 bases lay in between. The CDR3: CASSLDRGRTEAFF. The CDR3 nucleotides read TGCGCCAGCAGCTTAGATAGGGGTAGGACTGAAGCTTTCTTT.